This T cell receptor (beta chain) was identified during a study of blood T cell repertoires in COVID-19. Overall study context: Sites across the United States, Italy and Spain contributed samples from acute and convalescent COVID-19. T cells, B-cell-depleted T cells, or PBMCs supplied cDNA or gDNA.

This CDR3 has 14 residues. The V gene's germline CDR1 is LNHDA and CDR2 SQIVND (reference sequence). Trimming at V came to 4 bases and at J to 8 bases, leaving 5 bases not matched to a gene. Assay: immunoSEQ multiplex PCR; the TCRdb copy retains only in-frame clones and omits some. The data hold around 110,000 clones, with approximately 85% observed a single time. This TCR was sampled from a man in his sixties or seventies with acute or convalescent COVID-19. Input material: peripheral blood. The chain links TRBV19 to TRBJ2-4, with 10 bases aligning to TRBD1. This chain's CDR3 is CASSTPGQGYIQYF. The DNA of the CDR3 is TGTGCCAGTAGTACTCCGGGACAGGGGTACATTCAGTACTTC.